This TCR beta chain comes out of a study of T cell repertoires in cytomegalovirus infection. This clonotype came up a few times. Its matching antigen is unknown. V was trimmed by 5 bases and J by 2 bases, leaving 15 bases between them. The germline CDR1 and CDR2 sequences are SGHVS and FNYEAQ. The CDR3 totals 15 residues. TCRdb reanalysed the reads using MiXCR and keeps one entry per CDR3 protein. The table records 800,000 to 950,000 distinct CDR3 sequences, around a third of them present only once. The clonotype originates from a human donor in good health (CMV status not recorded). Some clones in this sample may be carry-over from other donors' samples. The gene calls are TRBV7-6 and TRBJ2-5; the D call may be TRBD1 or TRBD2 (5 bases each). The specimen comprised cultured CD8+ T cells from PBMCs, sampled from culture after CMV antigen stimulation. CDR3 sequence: CASSDGALIQETQYF. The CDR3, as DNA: TGTGCCAGCAGCGACGGGGCCCTCATACAAGAGACCCAGTACTTC.